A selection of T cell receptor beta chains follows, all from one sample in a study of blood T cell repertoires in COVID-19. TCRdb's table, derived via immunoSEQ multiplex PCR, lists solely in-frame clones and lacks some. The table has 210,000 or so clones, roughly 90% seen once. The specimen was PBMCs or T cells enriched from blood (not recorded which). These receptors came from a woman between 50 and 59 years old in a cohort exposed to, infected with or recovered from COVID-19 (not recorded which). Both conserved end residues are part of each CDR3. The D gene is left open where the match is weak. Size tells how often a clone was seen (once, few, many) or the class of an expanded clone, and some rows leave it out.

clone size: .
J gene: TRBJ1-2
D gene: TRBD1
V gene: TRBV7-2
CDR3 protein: CASSPRAGGDYGYTF
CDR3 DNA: TGTGCCAGCAGCCCTCGAGCAGGGGGAGACTATGGCTACACCTTC

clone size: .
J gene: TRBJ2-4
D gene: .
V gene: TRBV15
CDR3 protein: CATSTYGQRENIQYF
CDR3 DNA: TGTGCCACCAGCACCTACGGACAGAGGGAAAACATTCAGTACTTC

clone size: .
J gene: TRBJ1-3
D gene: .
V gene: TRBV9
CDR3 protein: CASSVTGQGSGNTIYF
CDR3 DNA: TGTGCCAGCAGCGTAACAGGTCAGGGATCAGGAAACACCATATATTTT

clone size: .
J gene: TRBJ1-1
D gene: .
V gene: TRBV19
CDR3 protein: CASSKGQGRNTEAFF
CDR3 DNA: TGTGCCAGTAGTAAAGGGCAGGGGAGGAACACTGAAGCTTTCTTT

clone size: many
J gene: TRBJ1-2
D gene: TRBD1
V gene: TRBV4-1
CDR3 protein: CASSQIQARDRGSYGYTF
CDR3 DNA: TGCGCCAGCAGCCAGATACAGGCTCGGGACAGGGGTAGCTATGGCTACACCTTC

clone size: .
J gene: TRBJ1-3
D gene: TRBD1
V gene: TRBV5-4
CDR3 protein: CASSEGQGLSGNTIYF
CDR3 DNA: TGTGCCAGCAGCGAAGGACAGGGCCTCTCTGGAAACACCATATATTTT

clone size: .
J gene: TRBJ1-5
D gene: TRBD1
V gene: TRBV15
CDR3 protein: CATSRDRVGQPQHF
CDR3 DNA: TGTGCCACCAGCAGGGACAGGGTCGGGCAGCCCCAGCATTTT

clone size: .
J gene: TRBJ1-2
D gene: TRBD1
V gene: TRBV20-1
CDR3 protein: CSASRDSDNYGYTF
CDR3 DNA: TGCAGTGCTAGTAGGGACAGTGATAACTATGGCTACACCTTC

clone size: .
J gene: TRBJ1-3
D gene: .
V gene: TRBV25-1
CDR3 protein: CASRDSLRNTIYF
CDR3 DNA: TGTGCCAGCAGAGACAGTTTAAGAAACACCATATATTTT

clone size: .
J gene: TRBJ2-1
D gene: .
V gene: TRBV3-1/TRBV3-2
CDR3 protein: CASSHLGGGPPGEQFF
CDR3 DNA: TGTGCCAGCAGCCATCTAGGGGGGGGGCCCCCGGGCGAGCAGTTCTTC

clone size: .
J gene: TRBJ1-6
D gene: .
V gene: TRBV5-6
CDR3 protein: CASNTGGSSYNSPLHF
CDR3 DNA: TGTGCCAGCAACACCGGGGGGAGCTCCTATAATTCACCCCTCCACTTT

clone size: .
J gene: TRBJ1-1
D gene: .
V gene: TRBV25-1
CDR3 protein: CASSEGLRNTEAFF
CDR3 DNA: TGTGCCAGCAGTGAAGGTCTCAGGAACACTGAAGCTTTCTTT

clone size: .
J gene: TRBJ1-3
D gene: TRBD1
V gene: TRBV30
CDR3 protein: CAWRASPWGRGRASGNTIYF
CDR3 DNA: TGTGCCTGGAGGGCATCCCCCTGGGGTAGGGGGCGGGCGTCTGGAAACACCATATATTTT

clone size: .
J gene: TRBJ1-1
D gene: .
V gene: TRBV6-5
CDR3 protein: CASSPGGNTEAFF
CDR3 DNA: TGTGCCAGCAGCCCCGGAGGGAACACTGAAGCTTTCTTT

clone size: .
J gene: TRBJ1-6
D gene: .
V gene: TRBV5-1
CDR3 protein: CASSVEMDSPLHF
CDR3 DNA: TGCGCCAGCAGCGTAGAGATGGATTCACCCCTCCACTTT

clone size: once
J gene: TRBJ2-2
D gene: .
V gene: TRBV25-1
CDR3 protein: CASITRETGELFF
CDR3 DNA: TGTGCCAGCATTACCAGGGAAACCGGGGAGCTGTTTTTT

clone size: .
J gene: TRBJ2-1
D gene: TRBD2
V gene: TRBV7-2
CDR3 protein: CASSLERAGGYNEQFF
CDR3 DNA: TGTGCCAGCAGCTTAGAGCGAGCGGGGGGCTACAATGAGCAGTTCTTC

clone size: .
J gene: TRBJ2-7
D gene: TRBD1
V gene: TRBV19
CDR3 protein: CASTPDRGRNEQYF
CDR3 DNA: TGTGCCAGTACCCCGGACAGGGGGCGTAACGAGCAGTACTTC

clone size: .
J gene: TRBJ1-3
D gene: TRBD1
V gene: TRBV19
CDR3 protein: CASRRDRGLGNTIYF
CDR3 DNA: TGTGCCAGTAGGCGGGACAGGGGGCTTGGAAACACCATATATTTT

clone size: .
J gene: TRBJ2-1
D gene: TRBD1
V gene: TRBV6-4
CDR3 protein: CASSRDRVFDEQFF
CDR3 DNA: TGTGCCAGCAGCCGGGACAGGGTATTCGATGAGCAGTTCTTC